One and the same sample provided the 24 T cell receptor beta chains below, sequenced in a study of vaccination and CD4 T cells after COVID-19. These receptors lack a known antigen. An Oncomine TCR Beta short-read assay was used to sequence the DNA from cultured CD4+ T cells. The genomic DNA was obtained from cultured CD4+ T cells by extraction with the QIAamp micro DNA kit. A single record per CDR3 protein comes from TCRdb applying MiXCR to the PCR reads. The sample lists 8,000 to 10,000 distinct CDR3 sequences, about 38% occurring once. The treatment is: approximately nine-day PBMC culture with coronavirus spike peptide pools or control peptides (ViraFEST assay). Those CD4+ T cells from the unexposed donor predate the COVID-19 pandemic (2011-2018). The sample taken for sequencing was CD4+ T cells from blood, cultured in vitro. The receptors were gathered from a human donor in good health.

This clonotype has more than one count but fewer than ten. The chain recombines TRBV7-6 with TRBJ2-7; 7 nucleotides align to TRBD2. The CDR3 loop spans 14 amino acids. Germline CDR1 and CDR2: SGHVS and FNYEAQ. V dropped 1 base and J dropped 7; count of bases not matched to a gene: 7. CDR3 nucleotides: TGTGCCAGCAGCTTAGTGGGAGGGGCAAGAGAGCAGTACTTC. Amino acids: CASSLVGGAREQYF.

The chain combines TRBV19 with TRBJ2-1; no reliable D call. V lost 2 bases to trimming and J lost 4 bases, with 12 bases between them. The V gene's germline CDR1 is LNHDA and CDR2 SQIVND (reference sequence). CDR3 length: 15 amino acids. The CDR3: CASSIKLQLYNEQFF. The CDR3 nucleotides read TGTGCCAGTAGTATAAAACTACAACTATACAATGAGCAGTTCTTC.

This clonotype was seen a handful of times. The chain joins TRBV11-2 to TRBJ2-3; the D is unclear. The CDR3 consists of 13 residues. V lost 5 bases, J lost 5 bases, and 11 bases lay in between. CDR1 is SGHAT and CDR2 is FQNNGV in the germline V gene. The CDR3 loop reads CASSNIVRDTQYF. The CDR3 nucleotides are TGTGCCAGCAGCAACATTGTACGAGATACGCAGTATTTT.

This rearrangement joins TRBV6-4 to TRBJ2-2, with 12 bases matching TRBD1. Germline trimming cut 0 bases from V and 4 bases from J; bases unmatched to any gene: 0. Germline V gene sequence: CDR1 MRHNA, CDR2 SNTAGT. This CDR3 is built from 16 residues. Here the CDR3 DNA reads TGTGCCAGCAGTGACTCGGGACAGGGGGCCACCGGGGAGCTGTTTTTT. It specifies CASSDSGQGATGELFF.

This clonotype was counted only a few times. The chain carries TRBV10-3 and TRBJ2-7; 9 nucleotides line up with TRBD1. Germline lookup yields CDR1 ENHRY and CDR2 SYGVKD. This CDR3 region has 12 residues. With V trimmed by 11 bases and J by 5 bases, 7 bases remained unmatched. Here the CDR3 reads CAVAGTGNEQYF. The CDR3 DNA reads as TGTGCCGTAGCCGGGACAGGGAACGAGCAGTACTTC.

V is TRBV2 and J is TRBJ2-1, with D possibly matching TRBD1 (6 bases). This CDR3 has 14 amino acids. CDR1 and CDR2 (germline): SNHLY, FYNNEI. Trimming stripped 7 bases from V and 0 bases from J, with 10 bases between. CDR3: CASTGVLSYNEQFF. Written as DNA, the CDR3 is TGTGCCAGCACAGGGGTTCTCTCCTACAATGAGCAGTTCTTC. Variable domain in full (rest from reference TRBV2 and TRBJ2-1): EPEVTQTPSHQVTQMGQEVILRCVPISNHLYFYWYRQILGQKVEFLVSFYNNEISEKSEIFDDQFSVERPDGSNFTLKIRSTKLEDSAMYFCASTGVLSYNEQFFGPGTRLTVL.

The gene calls are TRBV19 and TRBJ2-4; D is perhaps TRBD1 or TRBD2 (5 bases each). The CDR3 has 12 residues. The V and J ends lost 5 bases and 8 bases respectively, with 10 bases between them. CDR1 LNHDA and CDR2 SQIVND come from the germline V gene (reference sequence). CDR3 protein: CASSGGRHIQYF. CDR3 nucleotide sequence: TGTGCCAGTAGTGGGGGTCGACACATTCAGTACTTC. The entire variable domain, with the rest obtained from reference TRBV19 and TRBJ2-4, is as follows: DGGITQSPKYLFRKEGQNVTLSCEQNLNHDAMYWYRQDPGQGLRLIYYSQIVNDFQKGDIAEGYSVSREKKESFPLTVTSAQKNPTAFYLCASSGGRHIQYFGAGTRLSVL.

This chain links TRBV19 with TRBJ2-5, with D hard to call. The V gene lost 6 bases and the J gene lost 7 bases, with 12 bases spanning the gap. The CDR3 loop spans 12 amino acids. Germline V lookup: CDR1 LNHDA, CDR2 SQIVND (reference sequence). The CDR3 nucleotides read TGTGCCAGTAGCAGCCCCCCGGGGACCCAGTACTTC. As protein: CASSSPPGTQYF.

The V gene is TRBV6-2 or TRBV6-3, the J gene TRBJ1-2; D not certain. CDR1 and CDR2 from the germline V gene are MNHEY and SVGEGT. The length of the CDR3 is 11 residues. Trimming left V 6 bases short and J 6 bases short, with 8 bases between. Here the CDR3 DNA reads TGTGCCAGCAGGAGATTGGATGGCTACACCTTC. Translated, it gives CASRRLDGYTF.

The chain has TRBV6-1 and TRBJ2-7, with 7 bases lining up with TRBD2. Looked up from germline, CDR1 is MNHNS and CDR2 is SASEGT. The ends lost 8 bases at V and 4 bases at J; junction bases unmatched: 14. The CDR3 consists of 15 residues. The CDR3: CASSGSGTARYEQYF. The CDR3 coding sequence is TGTGCCAGCTCGGGAAGCGGGACGGCACGTTACGAGCAGTACTTC.

The V call is TRBV20-1, the J call TRBJ2-2; perhaps TRBD1 as D (6 bases). The CDR3 sequence is 14 residues long. The V gene's germline CDR1 is DFQATT and CDR2 SNEGSKA (reference sequence). With 5 bases removed from V and 2 bases from J, the gap between germline ends came to 12 bases. The CDR3, as DNA: TGCAGTGCTGGGGGCAGCTTAAACACCGGGGAGCTGTTTTTT. Protein: CSAGGSLNTGELFF.

V and J are TRBV19 and TRBJ1-1; D is undetermined. Germline values: CDR1 LNHDA, CDR2 SQIVND (reference sequence). The length of the CDR3 is 15 residues. Between the trimmed V and J ends, which lost 3 bases and 0 bases, there was a span of 11 bases. The CDR3 spells CASSIGGQMNTEAFF. The CDR3 DNA reads TGTGCCAGTAGTATTGGAGGGCAGATGAACACTGAAGCTTTCTTT. The complete variable domain, with remaining parts taken from reference TRBV19 and TRBJ1-1, reads DGGITQSPKYLFRKEGQNVTLSCEQNLNHDAMYWYRQDPGQGLRLIYYSQIVNDFQKGDIAEGYSVSREKKESFPLTVTSAQKNPTAFYLCASSIGGQMNTEAFFGQGTRLTVV.

This clonotype was observed a handful of times. This rearrangement joins TRBV18 to TRBJ1-1; D might be TRBD1 (5 bases). CDR3 length equals 14 residues. Looked up from germline, CDR1 is KGHSH and CDR2 is LQKENI. V was clipped by 6 bases and J by 1 base, with 12 bases between them. The CDR3: CASSQGLPNTEAFF. The DNA of the CDR3 is TGTGCCAGCTCGCAGGGACTTCCGAACACTGAAGCTTTCTTT.

The V gene is TRBV7-2, the J gene TRBJ1-5; D is uncertain. Germline assignment: CDR1 SGHTA and CDR2 FQGNSA. The V end lost 4 bases, the J end lost 3 bases, and 13 bases lay between the germline ends. The length of the CDR3 is 15 residues. CDR3 nucleotide sequence: TGTGCCAGCAGCTCGACACCTGACCCCAATCAGCCCCAGCATTTT. Encoded protein: CASSSTPDPNQPQHF.

This clonotype came up a few times. V usage is TRBV20-1 and J usage is TRBJ1-2; no firm D call. Germline V gives CDR1 DFQATT, CDR2 SNEGSKA (reference sequence). Trimming pared 8 bases from V and 0 bases from J, leaving 13 bases between. The CDR3 consists of 13 residues. The CDR3 protein is CSLIRDPNYGYTF. CDR3 nucleotides: TGCAGTCTTATACGGGATCCTAACTATGGCTACACCTTC.

The chain has TRBV19 and TRBJ1-1; D is ambiguous. Germline assignment: CDR1 LNHDA and CDR2 SQIVND (reference sequence). This CDR3 is built from 14 residues. V lost 6 bases to trimming and J lost 1 base, with 12 bases between them. Here the CDR3 reads CASRPLRENTEAFF. CDR3 bases: TGTGCCAGTAGACCCCTTAGGGAGAACACTGAAGCTTTCTTT. The full variable domain, completed using reference TRBV19 and TRBJ1-1, is DGGITQSPKYLFRKEGQNVTLSCEQNLNHDAMYWYRQDPGQGLRLIYYSQIVNDFQKGDIAEGYSVSREKKESFPLTVTSAQKNPTAFYLCASRPLRENTEAFFGQGTRLTVV.

J is TRBJ1-1 and V is TRBV19; 7 bases align to TRBD1. CDR1 is LNHDA and CDR2 is SQIVND in the germline V gene (reference sequence). This CDR3 region has 15 residues. V shed 7 bases, J shed 0 bases, and the junction held 8 bases outside the gene matches. The CDR3 DNA follows: TGTGCCAGTACATTAGGGGGCGAATTGAACACTGAAGCTTTCTTT. It translates to CASTLGGELNTEAFF.

The chain joins TRBV30 to TRBJ2-5, with TRBD1 matching over 7 bases. V shed 3 bases and J 7 bases; nucleotides not matched to a gene: 23. The length of the CDR3 is 18 residues. CDR1 is GTSNPN and CDR2 is SVGIG in the germline V gene (reference sequence). The CDR3 coding sequence is TGTGCCTGGAGGGGTCAGGGACAGAGAGGGGCGGGTGAAGGGACCCAGTACTTC. Residues: CAWRGQGQRGAGEGTQYF.

The chain uses TRBV11-2 and TRBJ2-3; 8 bases align to TRBD1. The CDR3 extends over 15 amino acids. Germline V lookup: CDR1 SGHAT, CDR2 FQNNGV. V was pared by 5 bases and J by 1 base, with 5 bases of the junction left unmatched. The CDR3 bases are TGTGCCAGCAGCCGACAGGGGCGCGGCACAGATACGCAGTATTTT. It translates to CASSRQGRGTDTQYF.

The CDR3, as DNA: TGTGCCAGCAGTTGGCGGGACAGCGCTTCTCTAGCCTACGAGCAGTACTTC. Protein sequence: CASSWRDSASLAYEQYF. The rearrangement uses TRBV6-5 and TRBJ2-7, with a weak D call TRBD1 (7 bases). CDR3 length: 17 amino acids. Germline assignment: CDR1 MNHEY and CDR2 SVGAGI. V was pared by 4 bases and J by 2 bases, with 21 bases between.

V gene TRBV20-1 combines with J gene TRBJ2-7, with D possibly matching TRBD1 (6 bases). The CDR3 loop spans 14 amino acids. V dropped 6 bases and J dropped 3 bases, with 18 bases sitting between them. Germline CDR1 DFQATT, CDR2 SNEGSKA (reference sequence). CDR3 DNA sequence: TGCAGTGCGCCCAGGGGAAGGGAAGTCTACGAGCAGTACTTC. Protein: CSAPRGREVYEQYF.

The CDR3 DNA sequence: TGTGCCATCAGAGGACAGGGTGTGTTAGGTGAAGCTTTCTTT. The encoded protein is CAIRGQGVLGEAFF. V and J are TRBV10-3 and TRBJ1-1, with TRBD1 matching 8 bases. After removal of 6 bases from V and 7 bases from J, the junction contained 10 bases not matched to a gene. CDR1 and CDR2 (germline): ENHRY, SYGVKD. CDR3 length: 14 residues.

A word on this clonotype: A read error may produce the germline difference seen at one junction end. V usage is TRBV7-7 and J usage is TRBJ2-7; TRBD1 aligns across 9 bases. The CDR3 extends over 15 amino acids. Germline V gene sequence: CDR1 SSHAT, CDR2 FNYEAQ (reference sequence). CDR3 residues: CASSQGTGSSYEQYF. In nucleotides, the CDR3 is TGTGCTAGCAGCCAAGGGACAGGGAGCTCCTACGAGCAGTACTTC. Supplemented by reference TRBV7-7 and TRBJ2-7, the full variable domain reads GAGVSQSPRYKVTKRGQDVTLRCDPISSHATLYWYQQALGQGPEFLTYFNYEAQPDKSGLPSDRFSAERPEGSISTLTIQRTEQRDSAMYRCASSQGTGSSYEQYFGPGTRLTVT.

The chain links TRBV6-1 to TRBJ2-1; D may be TRBD1 (6 bases). Trimming took off 5 bases at V and 2 bases at J, with 16 bases between the two ends. The CDR3 runs 16 residues. In germline, CDR1 is MNHNS, CDR2 SASEGT. This CDR3 is CASSSQTGKAYNEQFF. As DNA, the CDR3 is TGTGCCAGCAGTAGCCAAACAGGGAAAGCCTACAATGAGCAGTTCTTC.